These 6 T cell receptor beta chains were sequenced from one sample in a study of blood T cell repertoires in COVID-19. Sequenced by immunoSEQ multiplex PCR; TCRdb stores in-frame clones only, minus some. In the table there are about 240,000 clones, 75% to 90% of which are singletons. Sequences were obtained from peripheral blood. These receptors came from a woman aged 55-69 years with active or convalescent COVID-19.

The CDR3: CASSPTGAYEQYF. CDR3 DNA: TGTGCCAGCAGCCCGACAGGGGCCTACGAGCAGTACTTC. This chain connects TRBV3-1 (or the pseudogene TRBV3-2) to TRBJ2-7; 8 bases map to TRBD1. V shed 4 bases and J 2 bases; nucleotides not matched to a gene: 1. CDR3 length: 13 residues. The germline CDR1 and CDR2 sequences are LGHDT and YNNKEL (reference sequence).

V gene TRBV7-9 combines with J gene TRBJ2-1; TRBD2 agrees at 13 bases. CDR1 and CDR2 from the germline V gene are SEHNR and FQNEAQ (reference sequence). The V gene end was trimmed by 4 bases and the J gene end by 0 bases; junction bases not matched to a gene: 3. The CDR3 extends over 17 amino acids. CDR3: CASSSGTSGVSYNEQFF. The CDR3 DNA follows: TGTGCCAGCAGCTCCGGGACTAGCGGGGTCTCCTACAATGAGCAGTTCTTC.

J is TRBJ1-5 and V is TRBV27; D not resolved. The CDR3 length is 13 residues. Germline V lookup: CDR1 MNHEY, CDR2 SMNVEV (reference sequence). Trimming pared 5 bases from V and 0 bases from J, leaving 5 bases between. CDR3 DNA: TGTGCCAGCAGTCCTTATAGCAATCAGCCCCAGCATTTT. Protein: CASSPYSNQPQHF.

The table lists this clone with a few counts. The chain uses TRBV19 and TRBJ2-2; 8 nucleotides agree with TRBD1. The germline gives CDR1 LNHDA, CDR2 SQIVND (reference sequence). V was pared by 2 bases and J by 3 bases, with 8 bases of the junction left unmatched. The CDR3 totals 17 residues. DNA for the CDR3: TGTGCCAGTAGTATACCCCCTAACAGGGGGGACACCGGGGAGCTGTTTTTT. It translates to CASSIPPNRGDTGELFF.

The rearrangement uses TRBV15 and TRBJ1-2; 7 nucleotides agree with TRBD1. V trimming: 5 bases; J trimming: 2 bases; junction bases outside the gene matches: 2. CDR3 size: 13 residues. CDR1 is LNHNV and CDR2 is YYDKDF in the germline V gene (reference sequence). Here the CDR3 DNA reads TGTGCCACCAGCGGGACAGCCAACTATGGCTACACCTTC. It codes for CATSGTANYGYTF.

This clone occurred once. The gene calls are TRBV6-5 and TRBJ2-7; a possible D gene is TRBD2 (6 bases). The CDR3 extends over 14 amino acids. CDR1 MNHEY and CDR2 SVGAGI come from the germline V gene. V lost 2 bases and J 2 bases, leaving 10 bases between the germline ends. The CDR3 DNA is TGTGCCAGCAGTTACCGGCGGGACGCCTACGAGCAGTACTTC. Protein sequence: CASSYRRDAYEQYF.